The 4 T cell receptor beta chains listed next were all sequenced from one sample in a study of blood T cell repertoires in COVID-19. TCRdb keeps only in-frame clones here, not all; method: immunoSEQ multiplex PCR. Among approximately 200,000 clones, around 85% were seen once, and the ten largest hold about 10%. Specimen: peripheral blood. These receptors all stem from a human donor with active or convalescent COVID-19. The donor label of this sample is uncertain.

The DNA of the CDR3 is TGTGCCATCAGGGGGGCGGTTTACGATGAGCAGTTCTTC. Residues: CAIRGAVYDEQFF. The V and J genes are TRBV10-3 and TRBJ2-1; tentatively, D is TRBD1 (6 bases). The CDR3 totals 13 residues. V was shortened by 6 bases and J by 8 bases, with 14 bases between the two germline ends. The germline CDR1 and CDR2 sequences are ENHRY and SYGVKD.

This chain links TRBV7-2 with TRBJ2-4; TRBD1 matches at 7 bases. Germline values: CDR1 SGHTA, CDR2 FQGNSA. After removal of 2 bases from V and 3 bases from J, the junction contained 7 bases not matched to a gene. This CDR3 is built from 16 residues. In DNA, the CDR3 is TGTGCCAGCAGCTTAAGAGGGGGCCTGGGCAAAAACATTCAGTACTTC. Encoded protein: CASSLRGGLGKNIQYF.

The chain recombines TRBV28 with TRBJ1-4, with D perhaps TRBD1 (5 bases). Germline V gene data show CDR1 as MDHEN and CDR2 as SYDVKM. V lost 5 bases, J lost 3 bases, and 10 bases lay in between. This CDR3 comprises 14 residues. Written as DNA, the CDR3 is TGTGCCAGCAGTGGGGGGGGAGCTAATGAAAAACTGTTTTTT. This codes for CASSGGGANEKLFF.

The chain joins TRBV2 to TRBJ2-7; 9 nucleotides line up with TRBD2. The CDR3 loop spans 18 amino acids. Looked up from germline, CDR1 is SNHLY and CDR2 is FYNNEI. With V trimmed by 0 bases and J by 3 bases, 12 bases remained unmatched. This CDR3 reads CASSEAAGGTGGHYEQYF. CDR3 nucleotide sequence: TGTGCCAGCAGTGAAGCAGCGGGAGGAACGGGAGGACACTACGAGCAGTACTTC.